This T cell receptor beta chain was recovered during a study of T cell changes during pregnancy in multiple sclerosis (dated by TCRdb to the late 2010s). Describing the broader study: Changes in the T cell repertoire over the course of pregnancy were examined in this study in women with multiple sclerosis.

Comments on this clone: Its recognized antigen is unknown. Base quality data are lacking; no much larger clone is found one base away.

CDR1 and CDR2 are read off the germline V gene (reference sequence) as WNHNN and SYGVQD. The CDR3 contains 18 residues, cysteine and phenylalanine counted. Here the CDR3 DNA is all that survives: 54 bases in frame from base 1. V drops 0 bases and J drops 4 bases, leaving 20 bases in between. Libraries were constructed by the immunoSEQ multiplex PCR assay. TCRdb took over this immuneACCESS table, retaining in-frame rearrangements with V and J assigned. Such tables are incomplete; in checked studies, under half of the missing clones stem from an unresolved V gene, and the remainder is unexplained. The sample has some 90,000 clones on record, 91% of them singletons. Around 1.7% of the sample goes to the ten largest clones.

This specimen consisted of peripheral blood, obtained after pregnancy. The receptor was isolated from a female donor in good health, enrolled as a control in a pregnancy study. The V gene is TRBV10-1 and the J gene is TRBJ2-3; no confident D gene assignment can be made. Here is the DNA: TGCGCCAGCAGTGAGTCGATCCGTTCCAGGTGTACCTCAGATACGCAGTATTTT. It encodes CASSESIRSRCTSDTQYF.